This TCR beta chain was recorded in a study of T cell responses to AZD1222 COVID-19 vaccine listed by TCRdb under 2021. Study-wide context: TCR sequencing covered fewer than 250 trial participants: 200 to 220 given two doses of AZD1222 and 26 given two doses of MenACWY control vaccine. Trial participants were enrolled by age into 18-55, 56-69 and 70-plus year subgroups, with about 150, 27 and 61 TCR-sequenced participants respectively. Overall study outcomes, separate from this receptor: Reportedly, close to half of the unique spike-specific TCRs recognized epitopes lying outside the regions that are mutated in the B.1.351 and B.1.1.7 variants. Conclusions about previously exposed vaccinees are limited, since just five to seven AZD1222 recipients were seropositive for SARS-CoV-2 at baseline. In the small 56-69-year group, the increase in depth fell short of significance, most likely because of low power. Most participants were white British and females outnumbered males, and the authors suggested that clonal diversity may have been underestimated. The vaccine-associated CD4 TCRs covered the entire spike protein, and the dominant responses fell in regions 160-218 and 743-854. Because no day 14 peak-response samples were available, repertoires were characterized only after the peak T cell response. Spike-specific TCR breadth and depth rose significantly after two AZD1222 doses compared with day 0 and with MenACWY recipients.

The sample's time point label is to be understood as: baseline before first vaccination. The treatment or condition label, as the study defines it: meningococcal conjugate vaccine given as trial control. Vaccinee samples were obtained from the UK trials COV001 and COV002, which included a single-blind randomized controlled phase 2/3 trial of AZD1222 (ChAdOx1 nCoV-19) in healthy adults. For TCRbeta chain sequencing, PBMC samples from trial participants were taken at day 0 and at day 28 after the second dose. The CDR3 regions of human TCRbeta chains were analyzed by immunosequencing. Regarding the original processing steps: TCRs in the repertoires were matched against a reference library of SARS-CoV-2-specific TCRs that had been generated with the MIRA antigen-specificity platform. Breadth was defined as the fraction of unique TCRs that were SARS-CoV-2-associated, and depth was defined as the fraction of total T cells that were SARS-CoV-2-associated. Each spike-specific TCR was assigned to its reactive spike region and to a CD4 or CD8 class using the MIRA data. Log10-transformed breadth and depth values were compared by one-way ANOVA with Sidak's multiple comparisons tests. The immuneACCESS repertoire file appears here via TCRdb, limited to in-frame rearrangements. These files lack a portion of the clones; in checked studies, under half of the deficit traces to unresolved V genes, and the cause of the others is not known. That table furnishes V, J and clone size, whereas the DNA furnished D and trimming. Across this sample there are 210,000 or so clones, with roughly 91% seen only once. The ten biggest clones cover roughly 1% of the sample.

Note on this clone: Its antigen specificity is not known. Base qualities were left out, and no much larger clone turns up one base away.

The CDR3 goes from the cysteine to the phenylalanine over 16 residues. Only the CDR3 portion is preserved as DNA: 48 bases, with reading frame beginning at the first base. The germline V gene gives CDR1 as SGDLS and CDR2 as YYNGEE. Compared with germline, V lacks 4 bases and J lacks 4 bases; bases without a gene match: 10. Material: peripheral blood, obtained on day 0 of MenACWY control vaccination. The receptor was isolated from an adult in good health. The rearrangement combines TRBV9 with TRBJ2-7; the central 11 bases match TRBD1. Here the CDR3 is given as CASSKIGQGAIYEQYF. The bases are TGTGCCAGCAGCAAAATCGGACAGGGGGCGATTTACGAGCAGTACTTC.